One and the same sample provided the 13 T cell receptor beta chains below, sequenced in a study of siplizumab effects on memory and regulatory T cells. Sequencing used immunoSEQ multiplex PCR; TCRdb keeps in-frame clones, though not all of them. The sample lists approximately 68,000 clones, about 90% seen once, with over 25% in the top ten. The sequencing input was CD8+ T cells sorted from blood. These receptors came from a human donor in good health.

The rearrangement links TRBV25-1 to TRBJ2-7; the D gene is possibly TRBD2 (5 bases). The CDR3 extends over 14 amino acids. CDR1 is MGHDK and CDR2 is SYGVNS in the germline V gene. Between the trimmed V and J ends, which lost 3 bases and 2 bases, there was a span of 11 bases. The CDR3 here is CASSELAGPYEQYF. The CDR3 DNA sequence: TGTGCCAGCAGTGAGTTGGCGGGCCCCTACGAGCAGTACTTC.

This chain's CDR3 is CASSLDSPDQETQYF. The CDR3 DNA is TGCGCCAGCAGCTTGGACTCCCCAGACCAAGAGACCCAGTACTTC. V usage is TRBV5-1 and J usage is TRBJ2-5; the D is unclear. The CDR3 loop spans 15 amino acids. Germline V gene data show CDR1 as SGHRS and CDR2 as YFSETQ. V lost 0 bases and J 0 bases, leaving 9 bases between the germline ends. Combining the CDR3 with reference TRBV5-1 and TRBJ2-5 gives the whole variable domain KAGVTQTPRYLIKTRGQQVTLSCSPISGHRSVSWYQQTPGQGLQFLFEYFSETQRNKGNFPGRFSGRQFSNSRSEMNVSTLELGDSALYLCASSLDSPDQETQYFGPGTRLLVL.

The chain is built from TRBV10-3 and TRBJ1-1; weak D call: TRBD1 (5 bases). V lost 3 bases, J lost 6 bases, and 11 bases lay in between. Germline values: CDR1 ENHRY, CDR2 SYGVKD. This CDR3 is built from 13 residues. The CDR3 bases are TGTGCCATCAGTGAAAGGGGCTTCGCTGAAGCTTTCTTT. Its protein product is CAISERGFAEAFF.

The chain carries TRBV19 and TRBJ1-5; D perhaps matches TRBD1 (6 bases). Germline CDR1 LNHDA, CDR2 SQIVND (reference sequence). The CDR3 sequence is 13 residues long. V was shortened by 6 bases and J by 3 bases, with 9 bases between the two germline ends. Written as DNA, the CDR3 is TGTGCCAGTAGAGGGGGGTTCAATCAGCCCCAGCATTTT. Amino acid sequence: CASRGGFNQPQHF.

This clone was picked up one time. The genes are TRBV7-9 and TRBJ1-2, with TRBD1 as a possible D gene (5 bases). V was trimmed by 1 base and J by 3 bases, leaving 12 bases between them. The CDR3 runs 15 residues. Per the germline V gene, CDR1 is SEHNR and CDR2 is FQNEAQ (reference sequence). In DNA form, the CDR3 reads TGTGCCAGCAGCTTAGGGGGCTTGAGGGACTATGGCTACACCTTC. The encoded protein is CASSLGGLRDYGYTF.

This rearrangement joins TRBV6-6 to TRBJ2-5, with TRBD2 matching 10 bases. This CDR3 contains 15 residues. With V trimmed by 6 bases and J by 2 bases, 6 bases remained unmatched. Per germline, CDR1 MNHNY and CDR2 SVGAGI (reference sequence). CDR3 nucleotides: TGTGCCAGCAGAGGGACTAGCGCATTACAAGAGACCCAGTACTTC. It translates to CASRGTSALQETQYF.

The V call is TRBV27, the J call TRBJ1-2, with D uncertain. Per germline, CDR1 MNHEY and CDR2 SMNVEV (reference sequence). CDR3 length equals 14 residues. The V gene lost 3 bases and the J gene lost 4 bases, with 12 bases spanning the gap. The CDR3, as DNA: TGTGCCAGCAGTTTTCAGTTTCAAGGCTATGGCTACACCTTC. It translates to CASSFQFQGYGYTF.

The chain carries TRBV7-9 and TRBJ1-1; no definite D call. This CDR3 region has 16 residues. Germline V CDR1 and CDR2: SEHNR, FQNEAQ (reference sequence). The ends were cut back, 5 bases at V and 3 bases at J, with 19 bases in the middle. This CDR3 is CASSHTPGAADTEAFF. CDR3 nucleotide sequence: TGTGCCAGCAGCCACACGCCGGGCGCGGCAGACACTGAAGCTTTCTTT.

This sequence joins TRBV11-2 and TRBJ2-7, with D perhaps matching TRBD1 (6 bases). The V gene's germline CDR1 is SGHAT and CDR2 FQNNGV. This CDR3 is 14 amino acids long. The germline V and J ends were trimmed by 5 bases and 3 bases, with 14 bases remaining between them. The CDR3: CASSPRDIGYEQYF. As DNA, the CDR3 is TGTGCCAGCAGCCCGAGGGACATAGGCTACGAGCAGTACTTC.

This clone appeared a single time. The rearrangement joins TRBV27 to TRBJ1-6; D call uncertain. Trimming pared 4 bases from V and 10 bases from J, leaving 11 bases between. Germline V gene data show CDR1 as MNHEY and CDR2 as SMNVEV (reference sequence). This CDR3 has 13 residues. The DNA for the CDR3 is TGTGCCAGCAGTTATAGGACGGGATCACCCCTCCACTTT. This encodes CASSYRTGSPLHF.

This clone was picked up one time. The gene calls are TRBV6-5 and TRBJ1-3; D gene uncertain. V was cut by 4 bases and J by 2 bases, with 9 bases left in between. Germline CDR1 and CDR2: MNHEY and SVGAGI. The CDR3 extends over 14 amino acids. CDR3 sequence (DNA): TGTGCCAGCAGTTGGGCCCCCCCTGGAAACACCATATATTTT. Translation gives CASSWAPPGNTIYF.

This chain uses TRBV6-6 with TRBJ2-1; 8 bases fit TRBD2. V lost 6 bases and J lost 5; bases outside the gene matches: 9. CDR3 length: 15 amino acids. Germline CDR1 MNHNY, CDR2 SVGAGI (reference sequence). This CDR3 reads CASSLAGPGDNEQFF. CDR3 in DNA: TGTGCCAGCAGCCTAGCGGGCCCAGGGGACAATGAGCAGTTCTTC.

J is TRBJ2-1 and V is TRBV7-8; D not certain. Germline V gene sequence: CDR1 SGHVS, CDR2 FQNEAQ. The CDR3 is 15 residues long. V shed 6 bases and J shed 4 bases, with 16 bases lying between them. Written as DNA, the CDR3 is TGTGCCAGCAGTAAAGTAGGGCAGGCTTACAATGAGCAGTTCTTC. It specifies CASSKVGQAYNEQFF.